This T cell receptor (beta chain) was profiled in a study of vaccination effects on CD4 cells after COVID-19. Study-wide background: Post-vaccine specimens arrived a median 72 days past the second dose. The study, taken as a whole, reports: Clones that were induced by infection or by vaccine showed marked contraction late after vaccination. Few convalescent patients, and no early post-infection timepoints, were available to the study.

Sequenced by immunoSEQ multiplex PCR; TCRdb stores in-frame clones only, minus some. In the table there are just under 75,000 clones, around 67% of which are singletons. Researchers isolated CD4+ T cells once approximately ten days of culture had elapsed. Vaccination of participants consisted of two doses of either the BNT162b2 or mRNA-1273 vaccine. Germline values: CDR1 LNHDA, CDR2 SQIVND (reference sequence). The CDR3 sequence is 12 residues long. Trimming stripped 4 bases from V and 10 bases from J, with 13 bases between. This clone was picked up a small number of times. The target antigen is unknown.

The clonotype comes from a human donor who received a COVID-19 vaccine. Sequenced here: CD4+ T cells from PBMCs cultured without peptide, sampled after COVID-19 vaccination. The rearrangement joins TRBV19 to TRBJ1-1; D is perhaps TRBD1 (6 bases). The CDR3 region is CASSKQGNRAFF. The CDR3 coding sequence is TGTGCCAGTAGTAAACAGGGAAACAGAGCTTTCTTT.